The rows below give T cell receptor beta chains drawn from one sample of a study of spatial heterogeneity in lung cancer. TCRdb used MiXCR to reprocess the 5' RACE reads, holding one entry per CDR3 protein. The sample yields 55,000 to 75,000 distinct CDR3 sequences, around 8.4% seen once. Here the sequenced sample was PBMCs, taken at surgery. These receptors were taken from a female donor with early-stage non-small cell lung cancer. The CDR3 runs from the conserved cysteine through the conserved F or W. Fields, in order: D gene, V gene, J gene, clone size, CDR3 protein, CDR3 DNA. The D gene is left open where the match is weak. Size values are once, few and many counts, or a class for expanded clones, and some rows have none.

>TRBD1|TRBV6-6|TRBJ1-1|many
CASSPLDRGNTEAFF
TGTGCCAGCAGCCCCTTAGACAGGGGAAACACTGAAGCTTTCTTT
>.|TRBV2|TRBJ1-6|.
CASMRQGPGLNSPLHF
TGTGCCAGCATGAGGCAGGGGCCGGGACTTAATTCACCCCTCCACTTT
>.|TRBV9|TRBJ1-5|many
CASSVAGDGQPQHF
TGTGCCAGCAGCGTAGCAGGGGACGGCCAGCCCCAGCATTTT
>TRBD2|TRBV4-2|TRBJ2-5|.
CASSQDPGLAEETQYF
TGTGCCAGCAGCCAAGACCCGGGACTAGCGGAAGAGACCCAGTACTTC
>TRBD1|TRBV11-2|TRBJ1-6|few
CASSDRGLTYNSPLHF
TGTGCCAGCAGCGACAGGGGGCTGACCTATAATTCACCCCTCCACTTT
>TRBD2|TRBV12-3/TRBV12-4|TRBJ2-1|many
CASSPSGGGASEQFF
TGTGCCAGCAGCCCCAGTGGCGGGGGGGCCAGTGAGCAGTTCTTC
>.|TRBV3-1|TRBJ2-1|.
CASSQDPGVGSYNEQFF
TGTGCCAGCAGCCAAGATCCGGGGGTGGGCTCCTACAATGAGCAGTTCTTC
>.|TRBV6-5|TRBJ1-4|.
CASSYRTGPDEKLFF
TGTGCCAGCAGTTACCGGACTGGGCCTGATGAAAAACTGTTTTTT
>.|TRBV24-1|TRBJ2-5|many
CATSEGQGGRETQYF
TGTGCCACCAGTGAAGGGCAAGGCGGACGAGAGACCCAGTACTTC
>.|TRBV10-3|TRBJ2-2|many
CAISGTYTGELFF
TGTGCCATCAGCGGGACTTACACCGGGGAGCTGTTTTTT
>TRBD1|TRBV12-3/TRBV12-4|TRBJ1-3|once
CATSGTGRGNTIYF
TGTGCCACTTCCGGGACAGGGCGCGGAAACACCATATATTTT
>.|TRBV2|TRBJ2-3|many
CASSEGQPSTDTQYF
TGTGCCAGCAGTGAAGGGCAGCCTAGCACAGATACGCAGTATTTT
>.|TRBV4-2|TRBJ1-1|.
CASSQEPLTNTEAFF
TGTGCCAGCAGCCAAGAACCCTTGACGAACACTGAAGCTTTCTTT
>.|TRBV6-6|TRBJ1-5|many
CASSYSGGFQPQHF
TGTGCCAGCAGTTACTCAGGGGGGTTTCAGCCCCAGCATTTT
>TRBD1|TRBV7-9|TRBJ1-6|many
CASTGTGPSPLHF
TGTGCCAGCACCGGGACAGGACCGTCACCCCTCCACTTT
>TRBD1|TRBV7-9|TRBJ1-2|few
CASSSGQRYGYTF
TGTGCCAGCAGTTCGGGACAGCGCTATGGCTACACCTTC
>.|TRBV3-1|TRBJ2-3|few
CASSQGLLQNVDTQYF
TGTGCCAGCAGCCAAGGGCTTCTGCAAAACGTGGATACGCAGTATTTT
>.|TRBV6-5|TRBJ2-7|many
CASSSTVLSLRVQYF
TGTGCCAGCAGTTCTACGGTACTTTCTCTACGAGTGCAGTACTTC
>TRBD1|TRBV2|TRBJ1-5|.
CASSGTGPYSNQPQHF
TGTGCCAGCAGCGGGACAGGGCCCTATAGCAATCAGCCCCAGCATTTT
>.|TRBV28|TRBJ1-1|few
CASTPLKGYMNTEAFF
TGTGCCAGCACTCCCCTAAAGGGCTATATGAACACTGAAGCTTTCTTT
>TRBD1|TRBV3-1|TRBJ1-3|few
CASSLTGGTSGNTIYF
TGTGCCAGCAGCTTGACAGGGGGTACCTCTGGAAACACCATATATTTT
>.|TRBV19|TRBJ2-2|.
CASNILRGKNTGELFF
TGTGCCAGTAACATTCTCAGGGGCAAGAACACCGGGGAGCTGTTTTTT
>.|TRBV3-1|TRBJ1-2|.
CASSQETPGGYTF
TGTGCCAGCAGCCAAGAAACCCCTGGTGGCTACACCTTC
>TRBD2|TRBV29-1|TRBJ2-4|many
CSVGIGVAGAKNIQYF
TGCAGCGTTGGAATCGGAGTAGCGGGAGCCAAAAACATTCAGTACTTC
>TRBD1|TRBV7-8|TRBJ1-4|few
CASSLGNRDRAEKLFF
TGTGCCAGCAGCTTAGGGAACCGGGACAGGGCTGAAAAACTGTTTTTT
>.|TRBV4-1|TRBJ1-1|many
CASSQDPHQQANTEAFF
TGCGCCAGCAGCCAAGATCCCCACCAACAGGCGAACACTGAAGCTTTCTTT
>.|TRBV11-2|TRBJ1-2|few
CASSLDNGVIDGYTF
TGTGCCAGCAGCTTAGATAACGGGGTGATCGATGGCTACACCTTC
>TRBD1|TRBV20-1|TRBJ1-2|.
CSATQGAYGYTF
TGCAGTGCTACACAGGGGGCCTATGGCTACACCTTC
>.|TRBV11-2|TRBJ1-3|.
CASSFSREIGNTLYF
TGTGCCAGCAGCTTTTCCCGAGAGATTGGAAACACCTTATATTTT
>.|TRBV5-1|TRBJ1-3|.
CASSLVATADSGNTIYF
TGCGCCAGCAGCTTGGTAGCGACGGCCGACTCTGGAAACACCATATATTTT
>TRBD2|TRBV6-5|TRBJ2-1|few
CASSPLGAGGYNEQFF
TGTGCCAGCAGTCCCCTGGGGGCGGGAGGATACAATGAGCAGTTCTTC
>.|TRBV9|TRBJ1-3|.
CASSAGAPGENTIYF
TGTGCCAGCAGCGCGGGGGCTCCTGGAGAAAACACCATATATTTT
>.|TRBV6-5|TRBJ2-2|few
CAAGRPNTGELFF
TGTGCCGCCGGACGGCCGAACACCGGGGAGCTGTTTTTT
>.|TRBV9|TRBJ2-2|medium-sized
CASHGTVNTGELFF
TGTGCCAGCCACGGGACGGTGAACACCGGGGAGCTGTTTTTT
>.|TRBV12-3/TRBV12-4|TRBJ1-1|many
CASSYHKSRDTEAFF
TGTGCCAGCAGTTACCACAAAAGTAGGGACACTGAAGCTTTCTTT
>.|TRBV6-5|TRBJ1-6|many
CATWTDSSLATYNSPLHF
TGTGCCACCTGGACCGACAGCTCGTTAGCAACCTATAATTCACCCCTCCACTTT
>.|TRBV28|TRBJ2-4|.
CASSLTGLAKNIQYF
TGTGCCAGCAGTTTAACAGGGTTGGCCAAAAACATTCAGTACTTC